This T cell receptor (beta chain) appears in the sequencing data of a study of early T cells in non-severe SARS-CoV-2 infection (TCRdb year 2021). The study in broad terms: Because TCR sequencing relied on bulk RNA taken from unsorted whole blood, pairing of alpha and beta chains was not possible. Findings and caveats that apply to the study as a whole: VDJdb matching was skewed toward anti-spike CD8 responses and likely underestimated virus-specific expansions, missing private and CD4 specificities.

This was a case-control study nested in a cohort of healthcare workers in London, UK, who had nasopharyngeal swab PCR tests and blood samples taken every week. Healthcare workers were enrolled in the week of the UK lockdown, from 23 to 31 March 2020, and were followed every week for up to roughly 15 weeks. The table lists this clonotype with many counts. The clone's antigen remains unknown. Nothing much larger sits one base from this clone, and base qualities are not available. Receptor libraries were prepared by 5' RACE. Instrument on record: NextSeq 500. To correct for sequencing error and PCR bias, the TCR library protocol tagged individual cDNA molecules with unique molecular identifiers. Both TCR alpha and beta chains were sequenced, and tight co-correlation was observed between alpha and beta sequence abundances in each sample. The original pipeline was this. Decombinator V4 was used to perform V gene, J gene and CDR3 annotation of TCR sequences. TCRs were defined as expanded if a significant change between any two time points was detected under a Poisson model with p below 0.0001. Abundances of TCRs were expressed as counts per million after normalisation to the total number of TCRs sequenced in each sample. TRAV1-2 paired with TRAJ12, TRAJ20 or TRAJ33 defined MAIT TCRs, while TRAV10 paired with TRAJ18 defined iNKT TCRs. VDJdb, accessed 1 November 2021, was searched for CMV, EBV and SARS-CoV-2 annotated TCRs, excluding TCRs annotated for multiple antigens. TCRdb's own reprocessing of the public reads used fastp at Q25 and MiXCR and kept productive beta chains. CDR3 protein duplicates are merged, each entry listing the most common genes and DNA. TCRdb assigned the V and J calls; the authors' analysis was not used. The sample profile shows roughly 26,000 distinct CDR3 sequences; approximately 5.1% of them were found once. The ten largest account for 4% of the sample.

Unmatched junction bases come to 6, with V trimmed by 6 bases and J by 3 bases. The CDR3 starts with the cysteine, ends with the phenylalanine, and has 15 residues. The CDR3 DNA has 45 bases and is translated from base 1. From the germline V gene (reference sequence), CDR1 is SEHNR and CDR2 is FQNEAQ. Sequencing used whole blood. This clonotype was sampled from an adult who was a healthcare worker with PCR-confirmed SARS-CoV-2 infection or an uninfected control (not recorded which). The rearranged chain carries TRBV7-9 and TRBJ2-3, with TRBD1 matching 10 junction bases. The CDR3 amino acid sequence is: CASSEDRGRTDTQYF. Here is the DNA: TGTGCCAGCAGTGAAGACAGGGGGCGGACAGATACGCAGTATTTT.